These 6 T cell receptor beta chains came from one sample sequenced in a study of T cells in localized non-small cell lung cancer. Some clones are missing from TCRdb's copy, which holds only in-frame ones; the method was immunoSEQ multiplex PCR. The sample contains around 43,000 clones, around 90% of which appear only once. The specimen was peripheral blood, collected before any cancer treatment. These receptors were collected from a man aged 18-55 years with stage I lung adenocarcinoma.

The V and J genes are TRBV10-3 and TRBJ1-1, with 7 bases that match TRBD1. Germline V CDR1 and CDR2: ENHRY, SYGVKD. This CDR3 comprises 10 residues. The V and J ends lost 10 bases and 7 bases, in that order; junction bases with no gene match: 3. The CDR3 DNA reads TGTGCCACCTGGGACAGTGAAGCTTTCTTT. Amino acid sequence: CATWDSEAFF.

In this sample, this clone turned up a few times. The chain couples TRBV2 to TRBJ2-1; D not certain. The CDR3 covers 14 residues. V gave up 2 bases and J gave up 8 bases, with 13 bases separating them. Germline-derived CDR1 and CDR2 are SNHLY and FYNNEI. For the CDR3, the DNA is TGTGCCAGCAGTGAACGGCGGATTGGAGATGAGCAGTTCTTC. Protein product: CASSERRIGDEQFF.

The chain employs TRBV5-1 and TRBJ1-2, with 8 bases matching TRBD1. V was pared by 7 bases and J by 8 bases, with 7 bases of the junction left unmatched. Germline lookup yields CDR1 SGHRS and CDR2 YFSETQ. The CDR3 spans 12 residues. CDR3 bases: TGCGCCAGCTTCGGGACAGGCGGGGGCTACACCTTC. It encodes CASFGTGGGYTF.

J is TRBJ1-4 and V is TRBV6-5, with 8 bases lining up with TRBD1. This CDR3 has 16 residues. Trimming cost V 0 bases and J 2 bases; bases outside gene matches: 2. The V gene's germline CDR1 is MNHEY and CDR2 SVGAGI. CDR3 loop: CASSYSTGATNEKLFF. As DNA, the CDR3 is TGTGCCAGCAGTTACTCGACAGGGGCGACTAATGAAAAACTGTTTTTT.

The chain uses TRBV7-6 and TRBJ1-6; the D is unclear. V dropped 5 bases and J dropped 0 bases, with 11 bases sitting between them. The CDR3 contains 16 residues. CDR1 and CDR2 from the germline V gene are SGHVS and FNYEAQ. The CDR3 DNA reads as TGTGCCAGCAGCAACACCGCCAACTCCTATAATTCACCCCTCCACTTT. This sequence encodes CASSNTANSYNSPLHF. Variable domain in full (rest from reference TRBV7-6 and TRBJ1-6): GAGVSQSPRYKVTKRGQDVALRCDPISGHVSLYWYRQALGQGPEFLTYFNYEAQQDKSGLPNDRFSAERPEGSISTLTIQRTEQRDSAMYRCASSNTANSYNSPLHFGNGTRLTVT.

CDR3 residues: CASSPLHNEQFF. The CDR3 DNA reads TGTGCCAGCAGCCCGTTGCACAATGAGCAGTTCTTC. The chain employs TRBV2 and TRBJ2-1; no definite D call. V lost 6 bases to trimming and J lost 5 bases, with 8 bases between them. In germline, CDR1 is SNHLY, CDR2 FYNNEI. This CDR3 contains 12 residues. Looking up the rest from reference TRBV2 and TRBJ2-1 gives the full variable domain: EPEVTQTPSHQVTQMGQEVILRCVPISNHLYFYWYRQILGQKVEFLVSFYNNEISEKSEIFDDQFSVERPDGSNFTLKIRSTKLEDSAMYFCASSPLHNEQFFGPGTRLTVL.